A single sample is the source of the 14 T cell receptor beta chains below, sequenced in a study of T cell responses to AZD1222 COVID-19 vaccine. TCRdb's table, derived via immunoSEQ multiplex PCR, lists solely in-frame clones and lacks some. The sample includes around 150,000 clones, 85% of them seen just once. Sequencing used peripheral blood, obtained 28 days after the second dose of the MenACWY control vaccine. These receptors were obtained from an adult who received the MenACWY meningococcal vaccine as a control.

This sequence joins TRBV19 and TRBJ1-6; tentative D call: TRBD1 (6 bases). V was cut by 7 bases and J by 6 bases, with 13 bases left in between. From germline, CDR1 is LNHDA and CDR2 SQIVND (reference sequence). The CDR3 runs 14 residues. CDR3 sequence (DNA): TGTGCCAGTAAGGTGGACAGTTCTAATTCACCCCTCCACTTT. Protein sequence: CASKVDSSNSPLHF.

This sequence joins TRBV29-1 and TRBJ2-6; D uncertain. Germline CDR1 reads SQVTM; CDR2 reads ANQGSEA. The length of the CDR3 is 15 residues. Trimming left V 5 bases short and J 0 bases short, with 11 bases between. The CDR3, as DNA: TGCAGCGTTTTCCAGCCCCTCTCTGGGGCCAACGTCCTGACTTTC. This translates into CSVFQPLSGANVLTF.

This sequence joins TRBV5-1 and TRBJ2-2; D is possibly TRBD1 or TRBD2 (7 bases each). Germline values: CDR1 SGHRS, CDR2 YFSETQ. This CDR3 spans 16 amino acids. The germline V and J ends were trimmed by 4 bases and 6 bases, with 19 bases remaining between them. This chain's CDR3 is CASSTVGGGASGELFF. As DNA, the CDR3 is TGCGCCAGCAGCACAGTGGGAGGGGGCGCGTCCGGGGAGCTGTTTTTT.

This clone was seen more than once but under ten times. The V and J genes are TRBV7-2 and TRBJ1-2; maybe TRBD1 (5 bases). V lost 1 base, J lost 5 bases, and 8 bases lay in between. The germline CDR1 and CDR2 sequences are SGHTA and FQGNSA. This CDR3 has 13 residues. The CDR3 sequence: CASSLGGTYGYTF. Here the CDR3 DNA reads TGTGCCAGCAGCTTAGGGGGCACGTATGGCTACACCTTC.

V and J are TRBV4-3 and TRBJ2-7; D gene ambiguous. Deletions cut 0 bases from V and 5 bases from J, with 8 bases between. The CDR3 runs 13 residues. In germline, CDR1 is LGHNA, CDR2 YSLEER. Here the CDR3 DNA reads TGCGCCAGCAGCCAAGAGGGTCTGAACGAGCAGTACTTC. Translated, it gives CASSQEGLNEQYF.

The genes are TRBV27 and TRBJ2-3; 7 positions agree with TRBD1. Germline trimming cut 3 bases from V and 4 bases from J; bases unmatched to any gene: 7. The CDR3 consists of 15 residues. Germline assignment: CDR1 MNHEY and CDR2 SMNVEV (reference sequence). The CDR3 region has the DNA TGTGCCAGCAGTTTTACAGGGGACCCCCCAGATACGCAGTATTTT. It translates to CASSFTGDPPDTQYF.

The chain joins TRBV4-1 to TRBJ1-2, with unresolved D. The CDR3 extends over 14 amino acids. The V and J ends lost 4 bases and 0 bases respectively, with 9 bases between them. CDR1 MGHRA and CDR2 YSYEKL come from the germline V gene. CDR3 sequence: CASSPGSANYGYTF. CDR3 sequence (DNA): TGCGCCAGCAGCCCCGGGAGCGCTAACTATGGCTACACCTTC.

The chain joins TRBV6-1 to TRBJ1-2, with D uncertain. Trimming took off 0 bases at V and 1 base at J, with 0 bases between the two ends. Germline CDR1 is MNHNS and CDR2 is SASEGT. This CDR3 spans 12 amino acids. This chain's CDR3 is CASSEANYGYTF. Here the CDR3 DNA reads TGTGCCAGCAGTGAAGCTAACTATGGCTACACCTTC.

This rearrangement joins TRBV28 to TRBJ1-1, with D perhaps TRBD1 (6 bases). V dropped 4 bases and J dropped 0 bases, with 18 bases sitting between them. The CDR3 has 17 amino acids. Germline CDR1 is MDHEN and CDR2 is SYDVKM. The CDR3 DNA reads TGTGCCAGCAGTTCTCCGGGGGCAGGCTCAATGAACACTGAAGCTTTCTTT. Amino acid sequence: CASSSPGAGSMNTEAFF.

The chain has TRBV28 and TRBJ1-6; TRBD1 matches 7 bases. J gave up 7 bases and V 6 bases, and 9 bases lay outside the gene matches. Germline V lookup: CDR1 MDHEN, CDR2 SYDVKM. The CDR3 loop spans 15 amino acids. The CDR3 bases are TGTGCCAGCAGAGAGGCGACAGGGAACAATTCACCCCTCCACTTT. Protein sequence: CASREATGNNSPLHF. Combining the CDR3 with reference TRBV28 and TRBJ1-6 gives the whole variable domain DVKVTQSSRYLVKRTGEKVFLECVQDMDHENMFWYRQDPGLGLRLIYFSYDVKMKEKGDIPEGYSVSREKKERFSLILESASTNQTSMYLCASREATGNNSPLHFGNGTRLTVT.

The chain is built from TRBV7-8 and TRBJ1-1; D unclear. Germline CDR1 reads SGHVS; CDR2 reads FQNEAQ. The V and J ends lost 5 bases and 3 bases respectively, with 10 bases between them. This CDR3 comprises 13 residues. This CDR3 is CASSLARYTEAFF. In DNA, the CDR3 is TGTGCCAGCAGCCTTGCGCGGTACACTGAAGCTTTCTTT.

The V call is TRBV28, the J call TRBJ2-2; D tentatively fits TRBD1 or TRBD2 (6 bases each). V was cut by 1 base and J by 4 bases, with 10 bases left in between. This CDR3 spans 15 amino acids. The V gene's germline CDR1 is MDHEN and CDR2 SYDVKM. CDR3: CASSLYREATGELFF. CDR3 in DNA: TGTGCCAGCAGTTTATACAGGGAGGCCACCGGGGAGCTGTTTTTT. Filled out from reference TRBV28 and TRBJ2-2, the complete variable domain reads DVKVTQSSRYLVKRTGEKVFLECVQDMDHENMFWYRQDPGLGLRLIYFSYDVKMKEKGDIPEGYSVSREKKERFSLILESASTNQTSMYLCASSLYREATGELFFGEGSRLTVL.

The chain couples TRBV6-5 to TRBJ1-3, with 8 bases identical to TRBD1. Germline CDR1 MNHEY, CDR2 SVGAGI. The length of the CDR3 is 16 residues. V lost 1 base, J lost 4 bases, and 6 bases stayed unmatched. The CDR3 protein is CASSYWAGGTGNTIYF. The CDR3 DNA reads as TGTGCCAGCAGTTACTGGGCAGGGGGCACAGGAAACACCATATATTTT.

The chain uses TRBV2 and TRBJ1-2; D may be TRBD1 (6 bases). V gave up 7 bases and J gave up 2 bases, with 11 bases separating them. The CDR3 is made up of 13 amino acids. Germline CDR1 SNHLY, CDR2 FYNNEI. The CDR3, as DNA: TGTGCCAGCATTGGGGGGCTCAACTATGGCTACACCTTC. It encodes CASIGGLNYGYTF.